This T cell receptor (beta chain) was documented in a study of memory CD4+ T cells and cytomegalovirus serostatus. Single viable CD3+CD4+CD8-CD45RO+ cells were sorted as the memory CD4+ T cells. Donors' CMV status reflects serum IgG against pp150, pp28, p38, p52. The protocol was immunoSEQ multiplex PCR, while the TCRdb copy is restricted to in-frame clones and leaves out a portion. The table lists just under 60,000 clones, about 81% of them singletons. The CDR3 extends over 13 amino acids. Trimming took off 7 bases at V and 6 bases at J, with 13 bases between the two ends. In germline, CDR1 is MDHEN, CDR2 SYDVKM.

The sequenced sample consisted of memory CD4+ T cells from blood. The chain has TRBV28 and TRBJ1-5; the D is unclear. This receptor was taken from an adult in good health and CMV-seronegative. CDR3 amino acids: CASTSISGQPQHF. The CDR3 nucleotides read TGTGCCAGCACCTCAATAAGTGGTCAGCCCCAGCATTTT.